The clone carrying this T cell receptor beta chain appeared many times. Its antigen is currently unknown. Through a sample-barcoded 5' primer and a J-beta primer mix, a second PCR was run for about 6 to 11 cycles. Researchers report that a template-switch adaptor with 12 random nucleotides tagged each cDNA molecule. TCRdb independently ran MiXCR on the 5' RACE reads; one entry per CDR3 protein. The sample lists under 800,000 distinct CDR3 sequences, around 46% seen once, with under 25% in the top ten. The V segment lost 5 bases and the J segment 5 bases; nucleotides outside the gene matches: 3. The CDR3 is 13 amino acids. CDR1 is MDHEN and CDR2 is SYDVKM in the germline V gene. The data derive from a study of blood T cells in healthy people across ages. Study findings and constraints: Possibly confounding the expanded clonotype changes was the fact that donor CMV status was unknown. Donors of long life had a larger count of naive CD4+ cells and greater diversity than aged donors.

The sample, approximately 10 milliliters of peripheral blood, was drawn from each donor. This sequence was found in a woman aged 55-70 years in good health. The J gene is TRBJ2-1, the V gene TRBV28; TRBD2 agrees at 7 bases. Sample: blood. CDR3 sequence: CASSHGTNNEQFF. The CDR3 coding sequence is TGTGCCAGCAGTCACGGGACTAACAATGAGCAGTTCTTC.